This T cell receptor beta chain was captured in a study of T cells after yellow fever vaccination. Study-wide findings and caveats: Subsequent booster samples again held most clones from primary vaccination (around 96% CD4, 88% CD8).

Between the trimmed V and J ends, which lost 0 bases and 7 bases, there was a span of 13 bases. Germline V gives CDR1 DFQATT, CDR2 SNEGSKA (reference sequence). The CDR3 extends over 13 amino acids. TCR cDNA was made by 5'RACE template switching, adding a universal primer site and UMIs. TCRdb analysed the 5' RACE reads with MiXCR anew, one entry per CDR3 protein. The sample contains 100,000 to 150,000 distinct CDR3 sequences, approximately 7% of which appear only once. There are many counts of this clonotype. Antigen specificity is unknown. V usage is TRBV20-1 and J usage is TRBJ2-7, with D unclear. This clonotype was obtained from a man aged 18 to 35 who received the YFV17D yellow fever vaccine. The sample here was CD4+ T cells sorted from PBMCs, taken more than 8 days after the first yellow fever vaccination. The DNA for the CDR3 is TGCAGTGCTAGAGAAACCTCCTTGGGGGAGCAGTACTTC. This gives the protein CSARETSLGEQYF.